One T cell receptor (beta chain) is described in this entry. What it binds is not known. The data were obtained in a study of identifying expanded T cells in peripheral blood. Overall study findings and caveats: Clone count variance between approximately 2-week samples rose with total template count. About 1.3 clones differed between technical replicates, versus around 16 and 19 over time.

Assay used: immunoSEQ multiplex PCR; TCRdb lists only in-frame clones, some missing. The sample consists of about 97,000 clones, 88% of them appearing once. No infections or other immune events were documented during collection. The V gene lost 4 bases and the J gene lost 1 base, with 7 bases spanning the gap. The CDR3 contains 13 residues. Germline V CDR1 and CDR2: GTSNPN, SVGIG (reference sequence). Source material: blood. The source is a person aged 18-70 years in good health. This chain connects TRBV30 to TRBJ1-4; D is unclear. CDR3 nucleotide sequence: TGTGCCTGGACCCTGCAAACTAATGAAAAACTGTTTTTT. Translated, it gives CAWTLQTNEKLFF.